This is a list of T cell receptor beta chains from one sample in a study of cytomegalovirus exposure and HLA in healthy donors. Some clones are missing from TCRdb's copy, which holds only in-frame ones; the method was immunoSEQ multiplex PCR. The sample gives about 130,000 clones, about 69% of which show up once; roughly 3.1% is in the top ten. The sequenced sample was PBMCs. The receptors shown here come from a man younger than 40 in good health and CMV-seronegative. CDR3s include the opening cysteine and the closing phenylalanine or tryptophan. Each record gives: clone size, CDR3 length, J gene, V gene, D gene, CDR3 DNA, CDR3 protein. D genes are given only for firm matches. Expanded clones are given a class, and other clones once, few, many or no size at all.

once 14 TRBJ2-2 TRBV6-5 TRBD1 TGTGCCAGCAGTGGGACAGGGGAAGCCGGGGAGCTGTTTTTT CASSGTGEAGELFF
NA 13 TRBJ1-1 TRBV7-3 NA TGTGCCAGCAGCCCCAGTCAGGACACTGAAGCTTTCTTT CASSPSQDTEAFF
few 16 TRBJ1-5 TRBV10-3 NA TGTGCCATCAGTGAGTCGACTGCAGCTCCCAACCAGCCCCAGCATTTT CAISESTAAPNQPQHF
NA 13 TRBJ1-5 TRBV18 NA TGTGCCAGCTCAGCGGGAGTGGAGCAGCCCCAGCATTTT CASSAGVEQPQHF
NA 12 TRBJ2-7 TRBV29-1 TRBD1 TGCAGCGTGGGACAGGGGACCTACGAGCAGTACTTC CSVGQGTYEQYF
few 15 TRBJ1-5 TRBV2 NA TGTGCCAGCAGTGAAGGCAGGGGAGAGTGGCAGCCCCAGCATTTT CASSEGRGEWQPQHF
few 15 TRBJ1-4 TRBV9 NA TGTGCCAGCAGCCTCACGCAAGCTCCCAATGAAAAACTGTTTTTT CASSLTQAPNEKLFF
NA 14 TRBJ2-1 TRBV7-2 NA TGTGCCAGCAGCCTCAGTACCCTCGGGACTTTGCAGTTCTTC CASSLSTLGTLQFF
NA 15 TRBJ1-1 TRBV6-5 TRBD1 TGTGCCAGCAGGACAGGGGGCGGTGTGAACACTGAAGCTTTCTTT CASRTGGGVNTEAFF
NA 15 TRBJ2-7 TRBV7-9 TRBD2 TGTGCCAGCAGCTTTTCGACTAGCGGGAGTAACGAGCAGTACTTC CASSFSTSGSNEQYF
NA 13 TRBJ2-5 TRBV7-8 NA TGTGCCAGCAGCTTAGCCCTCGGGGAGACCCAGTACTTC CASSLALGETQYF
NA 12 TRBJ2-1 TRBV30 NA TGTGCCTGGAGACCCCAGGGACTGGAGCAGTTCTTC CAWRPQGLEQFF
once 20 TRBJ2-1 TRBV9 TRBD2 TGTGCCAGCAGCGTCTCCGCATCGACACCCCTAGCGGGGGTTTACAATGAGCAGTTCTTC CASSVSASTPLAGVYNEQFF
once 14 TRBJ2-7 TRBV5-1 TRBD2 TGCGCCAGCAGCCCGGGGGGGAGCGCCTACGAGCAGTACTTC CASSPGGSAYEQYF
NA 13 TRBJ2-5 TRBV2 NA TGTGCCAGCAGTAGAAACCCCGGAGAGACCCAGTACTTC CASSRNPGETQYF
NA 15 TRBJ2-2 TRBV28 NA TGTGCCACCTACGGGGATGGGGATGGCACCGGGGAGCTGTTTTTT CATYGDGDGTGELFF
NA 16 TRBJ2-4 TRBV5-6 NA TGTGCCAGCAGCTTGGGACAGTTAATTTCTGAGAACATTCAGTACTTC CASSLGQLISENIQYF
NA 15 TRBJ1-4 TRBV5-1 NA TGCGCCAGCAGCTTGGTCGGGTCCATAAATGAAAAACTGTTTTTT CASSLVGSINEKLFF
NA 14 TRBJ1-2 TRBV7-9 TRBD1 TGTGCCAGCAGCTCCACAGGGGGGTACTATGGCTACACCTTC CASSSTGGYYGYTF
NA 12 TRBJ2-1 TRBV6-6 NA TGTGCCAGCAGTTACATAAACAATGAGCAGTTCTTC CASSYINNEQFF
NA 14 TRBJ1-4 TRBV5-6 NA TGTGCCAGCAGCTTCGGCAGGGCCTGGGAAAAACTGTTTTTT CASSFGRAWEKLFF
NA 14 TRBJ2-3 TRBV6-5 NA TGTGCCAGCAGTTTTGAAGCGGAGACAGATACGCAGTATTTT CASSFEAETDTQYF
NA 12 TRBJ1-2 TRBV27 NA TGTGCCAGCTCCCTGGGGGGGGTAGGCTACACCTTC CASSLGGVGYTF
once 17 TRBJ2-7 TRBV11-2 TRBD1 TGTGCCAGCAGCCTCTTCCCGCAACCCGGGACAGCTCACGAGCAGTACTTC CASSLFPQPGTAHEQYF
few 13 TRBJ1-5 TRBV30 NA TGTGCCTGGAGTGCAGGGGCAGGGCAGCCCCAGCATTTT CAWSAGAGQPQHF